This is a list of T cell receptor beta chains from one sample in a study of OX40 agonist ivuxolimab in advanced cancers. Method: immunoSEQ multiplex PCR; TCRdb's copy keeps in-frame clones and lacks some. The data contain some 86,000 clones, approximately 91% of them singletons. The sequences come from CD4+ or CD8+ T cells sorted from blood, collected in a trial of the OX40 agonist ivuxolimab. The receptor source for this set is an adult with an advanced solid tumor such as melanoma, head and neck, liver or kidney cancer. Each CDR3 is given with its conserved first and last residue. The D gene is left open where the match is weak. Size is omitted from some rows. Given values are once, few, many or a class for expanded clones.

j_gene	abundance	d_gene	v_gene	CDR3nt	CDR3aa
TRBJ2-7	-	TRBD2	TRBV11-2	TGTGCCAGCAGCTTAGGGACTAGGGCCCGCGGCGAGCAGTACTTC	CASSLGTRARGEQYF
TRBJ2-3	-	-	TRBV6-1	TGTGCCAGCAGTCCGCCGATGACAGATACGCAGTATTTT	CASSPPMTDTQYF
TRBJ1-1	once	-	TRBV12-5	TGTGCTAGTGCCCAGGCGGGGGGCGCGTCTGAAGCTTTCTTT	CASAQAGGASEAFF
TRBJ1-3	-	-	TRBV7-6	TGTGCCAGCAGCTTATATGGCAGGGGCGCAGGAAACACCATATATTTT	CASSLYGRGAGNTIYF
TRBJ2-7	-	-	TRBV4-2	TGTGCCAGCAGCCAAGTAGGGGGGGCGCAGGACGAGCAGTACTTC	CASSQVGGAQDEQYF
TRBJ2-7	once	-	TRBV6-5	TGTGCCAGCAGTATGGGGGAGAGGTACTACGAGCAGTACTTC	CASSMGERYYEQYF
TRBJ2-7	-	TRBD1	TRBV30	TGTGCCTGGAGTGGCGACCAGGGGGCTGGATACGAGCAGTACTTC	CAWSGDQGAGYEQYF
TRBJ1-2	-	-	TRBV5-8	TGTGCCAGCAGCTTGCTTAACGGCTACACCTTC	CASSLLNGYTF
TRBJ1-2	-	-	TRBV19	TGTGCCAGTACCCCTTCGGTAGGGGGGCGAGCGGGCTACACCTTC	CASTPSVGGRAGYTF
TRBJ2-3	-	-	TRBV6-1	TGTGCCAGCATCCTCCTTATCGGGAGCACAGATACGCAGTATTTT	CASILLIGSTDTQYF
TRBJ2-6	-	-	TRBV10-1	TGCGCCAGCAGTGACCCTTTTGGGGCCAACGTCCTGACTTTC	CASSDPFGANVLTF
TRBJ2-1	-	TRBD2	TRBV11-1	TGTGCCAGCAGCATCACACTAGCGGCTATAGACAATGAGCAGTTCTTC	CASSITLAAIDNEQFF
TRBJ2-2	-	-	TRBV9	TGTGCCAGCACCTCCCGGCCCTCCGGGGAGCTGTTTTTT	CASTSRPSGELFF
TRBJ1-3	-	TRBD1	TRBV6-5	TGTGCCAGCAGTTACACGCAGGGGGCTGGAAACACCATATATTTT	CASSYTQGAGNTIYF
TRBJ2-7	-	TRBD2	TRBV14	TGTGCCAGCAGCCAGATAGCGGGGAGCCGTGTCGAGCAGTACTTC	CASSQIAGSRVEQYF
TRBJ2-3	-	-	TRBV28	TGTGCCACTCTACTACGGGACACAGATACGCAGTATTTT	CATLLRDTDTQYF
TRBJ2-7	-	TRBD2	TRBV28	TGTGCCAGCAGGATGGCGGGAGAGCCGGGGGAGTACTTC	CASRMAGEPGEYF
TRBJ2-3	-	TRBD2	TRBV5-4	TGTGCCAGCAGCTCGGGACTAGCGGGCTGGAAGCCTTACACAGATACGCAGTATTTT	CASSSGLAGWKPYTDTQYF
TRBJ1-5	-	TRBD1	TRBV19	TGTGCCAGTAGTACATCTACAGGGGCCAGCAATCAGCCCCAGCATTTT	CASSTSTGASNQPQHF
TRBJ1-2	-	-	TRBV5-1	TGCGCCAGCAGCGCAGTACGGGCTGCTTATGGCTACACCTTC	CASSAVRAAYGYTF
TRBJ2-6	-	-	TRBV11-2	TGTGCCAGCAGCTTATCCCTAAAGGGGGAATCTGGGGCCAACGTCCTGACTTTC	CASSLSLKGESGANVLTF
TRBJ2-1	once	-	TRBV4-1	TGCGCCAGCAGCCAAGATCATTTGCAAACGGACAATGAGCAGTTCTTC	CASSQDHLQTDNEQFF
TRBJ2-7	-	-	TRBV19	TGTGCCAGTAGTATTTCGCGCAGGGCGGAATACGAGCAGTACTTC	CASSISRRAEYEQYF
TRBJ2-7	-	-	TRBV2	TGTGCCAGCCGTGTAGGGACACCCTACGAGCAGTACTTC	CASRVGTPYEQYF
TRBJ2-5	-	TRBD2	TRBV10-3	TGTGCCATCAGCCATAGCGGGCAAGAGACCCAGTACTTC	CAISHSGQETQYF
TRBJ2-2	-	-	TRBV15	TGTGCCACCAGCAGAGATCGGCTAGGATCGAACACCGGGGAGCTGTTTTTT	CATSRDRLGSNTGELFF
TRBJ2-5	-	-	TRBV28	TGTGCCAGCAGTTTTAGGAGGTCCCAGTACTTC	CASSFRRSQYF
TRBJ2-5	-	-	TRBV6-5	TGTGCCAGCAGTTACTCGAATGTCGGGGCGGGGACCCAGTACTTC	CASSYSNVGAGTQYF
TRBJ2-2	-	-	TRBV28	TGTGCCAGCAGTTTTCCCGCGTGGACCGGGGAGCTGTTTTTT	CASSFPAWTGELFF
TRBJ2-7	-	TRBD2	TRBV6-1	TGTGCCAGCAGTGATCCGAACGGGAGGGCTTGGTACGAGCAGTACTTC	CASSDPNGRAWYEQYF
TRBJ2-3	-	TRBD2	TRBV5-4	TGTGCCAGCAGCTTGGGTCCGACTAGCGGGAGGTCAGATACGCAGTATTTT	CASSLGPTSGRSDTQYF
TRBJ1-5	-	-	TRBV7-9	TGTGCCAGCGGGGCCGGCAGGGGCAATCAGCCCCAGCATTTT	CASGAGRGNQPQHF
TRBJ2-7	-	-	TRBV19	TGTGCCAGTAGTATTTGGGGCACCTACGAGCAGTACTTC	CASSIWGTYEQYF
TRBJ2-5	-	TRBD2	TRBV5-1	TGCGCCAGCAGCTCCGGGACTAGAGTGGAGACCCAGTACTTC	CASSSGTRVETQYF
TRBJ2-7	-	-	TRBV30	TGTGCCTGGAAGGTGACTCTTTTGGGGGAGCAGTACTTC	CAWKVTLLGEQYF
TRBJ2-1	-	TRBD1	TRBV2	TGTGCCAGCAGTGAAGAGGGACAGTTCTCCTACAATGAGCAGTTCTTC	CASSEEGQFSYNEQFF
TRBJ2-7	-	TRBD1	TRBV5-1	TGCGCCAGCAGCTTGGGGGACAGGGTGGGCGAGCAGTACTTC	CASSLGDRVGEQYF
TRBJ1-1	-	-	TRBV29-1	TGCAGCGTTGGAGCCCGTCCGGACACTGAAGCTTTCTTT	CSVGARPDTEAFF
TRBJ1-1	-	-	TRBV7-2	TGTGCCAGCAGCTTAGTCAGGGGAGCTTTCTTT	CASSLVRGAFF
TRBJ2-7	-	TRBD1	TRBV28	TGTGCCAGCAGTTTATCCGGACAGGGGAGCTACGAGCAGTACTTC	CASSLSGQGSYEQYF
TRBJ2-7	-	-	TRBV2	TGTGCCACATCCGGGCCTTCCTACGAGCAGTACTTC	CATSGPSYEQYF
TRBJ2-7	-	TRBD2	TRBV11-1	TGTGCCAGCAGCTTAGTACCGCTAGCGGGAGTCCCCTACGAGCAGTACTTC	CASSLVPLAGVPYEQYF
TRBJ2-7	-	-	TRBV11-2	TGTGCCAGCAGCTTACTCGGAGCGGCACACTACGAGCAGTACTTC	CASSLLGAAHYEQYF
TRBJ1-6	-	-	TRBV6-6	TGTGCCAGCAGTTACGACACTGATAATTCACCCCTCCACTTT	CASSYDTDNSPLHF
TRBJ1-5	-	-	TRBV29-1	TGCAGCGCTGGGGACGGAGATCAGCCCCAGCATTTT	CSAGDGDQPQHF
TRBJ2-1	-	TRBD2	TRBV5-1	TGCGCCAGCAGCTTGACTAGCGGATTCAGCTCCTACAATGAGCAGTTCTTC	CASSLTSGFSSYNEQFF
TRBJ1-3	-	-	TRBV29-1	TGCAGCGGGGTCAGTCCTGGAAACACCATATATTTT	CSGVSPGNTIYF
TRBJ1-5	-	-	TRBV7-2	TGTGCCAGCAGCTTGTTTAGCAATCAGCCCCAGCATTTT	CASSLFSNQPQHF
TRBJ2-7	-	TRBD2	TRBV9	TGTGCCAGCAGCGTAAGAGCGGGAGGGATCGACGAGCAGTACTTC	CASSVRAGGIDEQYF
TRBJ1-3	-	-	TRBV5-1	TGCGCCAGCTCGATAGAAGGGAACACCATATATTTT	CASSIEGNTIYF